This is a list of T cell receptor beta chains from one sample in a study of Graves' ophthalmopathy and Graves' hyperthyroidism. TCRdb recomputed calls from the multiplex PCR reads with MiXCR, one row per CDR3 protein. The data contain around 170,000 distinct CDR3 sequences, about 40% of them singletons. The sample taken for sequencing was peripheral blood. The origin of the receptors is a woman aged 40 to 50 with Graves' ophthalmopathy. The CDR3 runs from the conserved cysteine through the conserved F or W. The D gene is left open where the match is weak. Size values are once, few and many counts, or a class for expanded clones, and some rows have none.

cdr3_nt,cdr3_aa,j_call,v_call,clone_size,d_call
TGTGCCAGCAGCTTAGCCCCGGGACAGGTTGGAAACACCATATATTTT,CASSLAPGQVGNTIYF,TRBJ1-3,TRBV7-2,many,TRBD1
TGTGCCACCAGCAGTGATCGCTACGAGCAGTACTTC,CATSSDRYEQYF,TRBJ2-7,TRBV15,many,.
TGTGCCAGCGCGTTCACAGGGATTCAAGAGACCCAGTACTTC,CASAFTGIQETQYF,TRBJ2-5,TRBV6-1,.,.
TGTGCCAGCAGGCGTGCCGAGGGGTTCGAGTTCCACGAGCAGTACTTC,CASRRAEGFEFHEQYF,TRBJ2-7,TRBV6-2/TRBV6-3,.,.
TGTGCCAGCAGCGGGGACAGTTGGAGCAATCAGCCCCAGCATTTT,CASSGDSWSNQPQHF,TRBJ1-5,TRBV12-3/TRBV12-4,.,TRBD1
TGTGCCAGCAGTTTCAGGACGGCCTACGAGCAGTACTTC,CASSFRTAYEQYF,TRBJ2-7,TRBV12-3/TRBV12-4,.,.
TGTGCCAGCAGTTTAAAGCGGGACAGCCTCAATCAGCCCCAGCATTTT,CASSLKRDSLNQPQHF,TRBJ1-5,TRBV27,many,TRBD1
TGTGCCAGCAGTTACTCGTGGGCCGCCGTGGGGAACTATGGCTACACCTTC,CASSYSWAAVGNYGYTF,TRBJ1-2,TRBV6-2/TRBV6-3,.,.
TGTGCCAGCAGTTACGAGGGGAACATTCAGTACTTC,CASSYEGNIQYF,TRBJ2-4,TRBV6-2/TRBV6-3,few,.
TGTGCCAGCAACACCAGGGGCAACACTGAAGCTTTCTTT,CASNTRGNTEAFF,TRBJ1-1,TRBV6-2/TRBV6-3,once,.
TGTGCCAGCAGTTCGGGTGAAGCTTTCTTT,CASSSGEAFF,TRBJ1-1,TRBV28,many,.
TGTGCCAGCACCCAGGGGAGGGAGACCCAGTACTTC,CASTQGRETQYF,TRBJ2-5,TRBV12-3/TRBV12-4,.,.
TGTGCCAGCAGTGTCGTAACAACATCAGGGAAAGAGACCCAGTACTTC,CASSVVTTSGKETQYF,TRBJ2-5,TRBV6-1,.,.
TGTGCCAGCAGCTTAGCCGGGACAGGCTACGAGCAGTACTTC,CASSLAGTGYEQYF,TRBJ2-7,TRBV7-2,.,TRBD1
TGTGCCTGGAGTGTACCAAATGCTGAAGCTTTCTTT,CAWSVPNAEAFF,TRBJ1-1,TRBV30,many,.
TGTGCCAGCAGTTACTCCCGGGACAGGGATTCACCCCTCCACTTT,CASSYSRDRDSPLHF,TRBJ1-6,TRBV6-2/TRBV6-3,many,TRBD1
TGTGCCAGCAGTGCTACCGGGACTAGCTGGTACGAGCAGTACTTC,CASSATGTSWYEQYF,TRBJ2-7,TRBV6-1,.,TRBD2
TGTGCCAGCAGCCATCAGGGTGGTAACACTGAAGCTTTCTTT,CASSHQGGNTEAFF,TRBJ1-1,TRBV14,many,.
TGTGCCAGCTCACCACTAGCCGAGGTTGGCCAGCCCCAGCATTTT,CASSPLAEVGQPQHF,TRBJ1-5,TRBV18,many,.
TGTGCCAGCAGAGAATGGACAGGGGGTAACTATGGCTACACCTTC,CASREWTGGNYGYTF,TRBJ1-2,TRBV28,.,TRBD1
TGTGCCACCAGTGAGCCAGCGAACACCGGGGAGCTGTTTTTT,CATSEPANTGELFF,TRBJ2-2,TRBV24-1,.,.
TGTGCCAGCAGTCCGGGTTGGAACTATGGCTACACCTTC,CASSPGWNYGYTF,TRBJ1-2,TRBV6-1,.,.
TGCAGTGCTAAGAGCCGGGGATTAACCTATGGCTACACCTTC,CSAKSRGLTYGYTF,TRBJ1-2,TRBV20-1,many,.
TGTGCCAGCACCGATTACACCGGGGAGCTGTTTTTT,CASTDYTGELFF,TRBJ2-2,TRBV6-2/TRBV6-3,.,.
TGTGCCAGCAGCTTAGTCGAGTGGCGGGATTACCAAGAGACCCAGTACTTC,CASSLVEWRDYQETQYF,TRBJ2-5,TRBV11-2,.,.
TGCAGTGCTGACAGGGGATCAGGGGCCTACGAGCAGTACTTC,CSADRGSGAYEQYF,TRBJ2-7,TRBV20-1,many,TRBD1
TGCGCCAGCAGCGATGGGAGCTCCTATAATTCACCCCTCCACTTT,CASSDGSSYNSPLHF,TRBJ1-6,TRBV5-1,many,.
TGCGCCAGCAACCAACCACCGGGACAAGGGGCCGGGTCAGCTTTCTTT,CASNQPPGQGAGSAFF,TRBJ1-1,TRBV4-1,.,.
TGTGCCAGCAGCTTACCCCCTCTTGCCCCGACGCGGAACACTGAAGCTTTCTTT,CASSLPPLAPTRNTEAFF,TRBJ1-1,TRBV11-1,many,.
TGTGCCAGTAACCCAGGGAAGCGGGAGACCCAGTACTTC,CASNPGKRETQYF,TRBJ2-5,TRBV6-1,few,.
TGCAGTGCTAGACACAGGTCCTACGAGCAGTACTTC,CSARHRSYEQYF,TRBJ2-7,TRBV20-1,many,.
TGTGCCAGCTATCCTGGGGACCTCAAAAAAAAATACGAGCAGTACTTC,CASYPGDLKKKYEQYF,TRBJ2-7,TRBV14,.,.
TGTGCCAGCAGCTCCTTACTACTACACCCGCAGTACTTC,CASSSLLLHPQYF,TRBJ2-7,TRBV7-9,.,.
TGCAGTGCTAGCCCCACTGGAAACACCATATATTTT,CSASPTGNTIYF,TRBJ1-3,TRBV20-1,many,.
TGTGCCAGTTCGACCCTAGCGGGAGGCGGCTACGAGCAGTACTTC,CASSTLAGGGYEQYF,TRBJ2-7,TRBV19,many,TRBD2
TGTGCCAGCAGCCCGTCACTAGCGGGGGGCCTAGGGACCCAGTACTTC,CASSPSLAGGLGTQYF,TRBJ2-5,TRBV11-1,many,TRBD2
TGTGCCAGCAGCCAAGATAAACAGAACACCGGGGAGCTGTTTTTT,CASSQDKQNTGELFF,TRBJ2-2,TRBV14,many,.
TGTGCCAGCAGCCCGAGACTAGCGGGAGGTGGAGAGACCCAGTACTTC,CASSPRLAGGGETQYF,TRBJ2-5,TRBV11-2,many,TRBD2
TGTGCCACCAGTGATCCAGACGGGCCCCAAGAGACCCAGTACTTC,CATSDPDGPQETQYF,TRBJ2-5,TRBV24-1,.,.
TGTGCCAGCAGCCGGACGAAGGACACTGAAGCTTTCTTT,CASSRTKDTEAFF,TRBJ1-1,TRBV6-2/TRBV6-3,.,.
TGTGCCAGCAGTATCGGCAGGGGAAGTGGCTACACCTTC,CASSIGRGSGYTF,TRBJ1-2,TRBV28,many,.